This T cell receptor beta chain was recovered during a study of blood T cell repertoires in COVID-19. At the level of the study: Sample material is recorded as cDNA or gDNA derived from T cells, B-cell-depleted T cells, or PBMCs.

Per the authors' pipeline: Amplification with reference gene primers provided the estimates of nucleated cell counts. Assay used: immunoSEQ multiplex PCR; TCRdb lists only in-frame clones, some missing. V and J calls and clone size are given by that table; D and trimming were obtained from the DNA. The sample includes 150,000 or so clones, around 80% seen only once; the top ten take nearly 15%. Germline CDR1 and CDR2: SGHAT and FQNNGV. Deletions cut 5 bases from V and 0 bases from J, with 10 bases between. This CDR3 comprises 15 residues. This chain uses TRBV11-2 with TRBJ2-2, with D tentatively TRBD2 (5 bases). The clonotype originates from a human donor with acute or convalescent COVID-19. The donor label of this sample is uncertain. The source material was peripheral blood. CDR3 coding DNA: TGTGCCAGCAGCCCCGGACTGGCGAACACCGGGGAGCTGTTTTTT. This sequence encodes CASSPGLANTGELFF.